This T cell receptor (beta chain) came from a study of a mutant IDH1 vaccine in newly diagnosed glioma. Looking at the study overall: Before enrollment, patients got radiotherapy alone, temozolomide alone, or mostly the combination.

Sequencing used immunoSEQ multiplex PCR; TCRdb keeps in-frame clones, though not all of them. The sample has 70,000 or so clones, 83% seen once. Notes on this clone: What it binds is not known.

General study findings and limits: Among patients, around 93% showed immune responses induced by the vaccine.

Time point in this sample: baseline, week 1 (first vaccination visit). Documented treatment: pre-vaccination baseline after standard-of-care therapy. The CDR3 contains 13 residues. V dropped 3 bases and J dropped 0 bases, with 5 bases sitting between them. Germline V gene lookup returns CDR1 LNHDA and CDR2 SQIVND (reference sequence). Sequencing was performed on peripheral blood mononuclear cells (PBMCs), taken from a glioma patient treated with radiotherapy, temozolomide or both. The chain has TRBV19 and TRBJ2-5; no firm D call. The receptor was isolated from a woman in her late teens or twenties with glioma. Some clones in this sample may be carry-over from other donors' samples. The CDR3 DNA is TGTGCCAGTAGTATCAGGTACCAAGAGACCCAGTACTTC. Its translation is CASSIRYQETQYF.